This is a list of T cell receptor beta chains from one sample in a study of Tregs in tolerant kidney transplant recipients. Profiled with immunoSEQ multiplex PCR; TCRdb holds only in-frame clones, not every one. The table has roughly 64,000 clones, around 87% seen once. The input for sequencing was CD4+ T cells from blood (PBMCs), taken 6 months after the transplant. The receptors derive from a human patient who received a combined kidney and bone marrow transplant. A subset of T cells may come from the graft donor. Both conserved end residues are part of each CDR3.

TRBJ1-1 TRBV29-1 CSVVIGQGTEAFF
TRBJ2-7 TRBV28 CASSPGGSRAYEQYF
TRBJ2-3 TRBV7-3 CASSLWEDTDTQYF
TRBJ1-3 TRBV18 CASSLTETGNTIYF
TRBJ2-1 TRBV7-2 CASSLVRERGGTYNEQFF
TRBJ1-1 TRBV7-9 CASSLLRGTEAFF
TRBJ2-2 TRBV11-3 CASSLEGWERTGELFF
TRBJ1-1 TRBV7-2 CASSLRQGTTEAFF
TRBJ2-3 TRBV4-1 CASSQDQGVADTQYF
TRBJ2-7 TRBV5-5 CASSLTTRVFHEQYF
TRBJ2-7 TRBV7-6 CASSRGTSGSYEQYF
TRBJ2-3 TRBV27 CASSELDTQYF
TRBJ1-5 TRBV10-3 CAISGTDNQPQHF
TRBJ2-7 TRBV7-2 CASSLGSGVYEQYF
TRBJ1-1 TRBV6-6 CASSPSTGAHTEAFF
TRBJ2-3 TRBV2 CASSRTGERDTQYF
TRBJ1-1 TRBV6-5 CASSSGYTEAFF
TRBJ1-2 TRBV2 CASVFGRVSGYTF
TRBJ2-7 TRBV5-1 CASSLAEAGASSYEQYF
TRBJ2-2 TRBV9 CASSVVDSGYTGELFF
TRBJ2-7 TRBV11-2 CASSSQGEVHEQYF